The 8 T cell receptor beta chains reported below all come from one sample, sequenced in a study of T-cell memory formation after mild COVID-19. TCRdb reprocessed the 5' RACE reads with MiXCR, giving one entry per CDR3 protein. The data hold 250,000 or so distinct CDR3 sequences, with approximately 9% observed a single time. The sample comprised PBMCs or a T cell subset sorted from them (not recorded which). The receptors stem from a man younger than 30 who had mild COVID-19 (a few samples of this study predate the infection). Cell type and time point are not known.

This clonotype was counted ten times or more. The rearrangement uses TRBV10-3 and TRBJ1-4; D unclear. CDR1 ENHRY and CDR2 SYGVKD come from the germline V gene. Trimming removed 8 bases from V and 12 bases from J, with 13 bases in between. The CDR3 consists of 11 residues. CDR3 bases: TGTGCCATCGGCACGAATGGAGAACTGTTTTTT. Its translation: CAIGTNGELFF.

This clonotype turned up a few times. The V call is TRBV12-3 or TRBV12-4, the J call TRBJ1-6; D uncertain. Trimming took 3 bases from V and 7 from J, leaving 10 bases between them. The CDR3 loop spans 14 amino acids. This CDR3 reads CASSFTDLNSPLHF. The CDR3, as DNA: TGTGCCAGCAGTTTTACGGACTTAAATTCACCCCTCCACTTT.

Here the CDR3 DNA reads TGCGCCAGCAGCTTGGCCCCAGGACAGACCTACAATGAGCAGTTCTTC. Protein product: CASSLAPGQTYNEQFF. The chain combines TRBV5-1 with TRBJ2-1, with D possibly TRBD1 on 6 matching bases. Trimming stripped 0 bases from V and 2 bases from J, with 12 bases between. Germline CDR1 and CDR2: SGHRS and YFSETQ. The CDR3 runs 16 residues.

This clonotype showed up just a few times. In DNA, the CDR3 is TGCGCCAGCAGTCAATCGGGCCGGGCCCCTGGGGAGCAGTACTTC. Translation: CASSQSGRAPGEQYF. The V call is TRBV23-1, the J call TRBJ2-7, with unresolved D. TRBV23-1 is an ORF for which the function is uncertain. This CDR3 is built from 15 residues. Trimming removed 0 bases from V and 7 bases from J, with 16 bases in between.

This clonotype was found a few times. The chain has TRBV4-1 and TRBJ1-2; D ambiguous. Germline-derived CDR1 and CDR2 are MGHRA and YSYEKL. The CDR3 length is 16 residues. Trimming removed 5 bases at V and 4 bases at J, with 20 bases between. CDR3 coding DNA: TGCGCCAGCAGCAAAGTTAATGCAGCCGAAGTCTATGGCTACACCTTC. Encoded protein: CASSKVNAAEVYGYTF.

This clonotype has more than one count but fewer than ten. This sequence joins TRBV6-5 and TRBJ1-1; TRBD1 agrees at 7 bases. The CDR3 consists of 15 residues. J gave up 3 bases and V 3 bases, and 7 bases lay outside the gene matches. The germline V gene has CDR1 MNHEY and CDR2 SVGAGI. CDR3 in DNA: TGTGCCAGCAGTTATTTAAAGGGGGCTTACACTGAAGCTTTCTTT. Protein sequence: CASSYLKGAYTEAFF.

This chain links TRBV19 with TRBJ1-2, with D tentatively TRBD1 (5 bases). CDR1 is LNHDA and CDR2 is SQIVND in the germline V gene (reference sequence). This CDR3 has 13 residues. Deletions cut 7 bases from V and 4 bases from J, with 13 bases between. DNA of the CDR3: TGTGCCAGTAACCCCCAGGACACCTATGGCTACACCTTC. Amino acids: CASNPQDTYGYTF.

This clonotype was seen a few times. CDR3 amino acids: CSAGGDAFLLHF. In DNA, the CDR3 is TGCAGTGCTGGGGGTGACGCGTTTCTCCTCCACTTT. V and J are TRBV20-1 and TRBJ1-6; D is possibly TRBD1 (5 bases). Germline-derived CDR1 and CDR2 are DFQATT and SNEGSKA (reference sequence). The ends were cut back, 5 bases at V and 15 bases at J, with 17 bases in the middle. This CDR3 comprises 12 residues.